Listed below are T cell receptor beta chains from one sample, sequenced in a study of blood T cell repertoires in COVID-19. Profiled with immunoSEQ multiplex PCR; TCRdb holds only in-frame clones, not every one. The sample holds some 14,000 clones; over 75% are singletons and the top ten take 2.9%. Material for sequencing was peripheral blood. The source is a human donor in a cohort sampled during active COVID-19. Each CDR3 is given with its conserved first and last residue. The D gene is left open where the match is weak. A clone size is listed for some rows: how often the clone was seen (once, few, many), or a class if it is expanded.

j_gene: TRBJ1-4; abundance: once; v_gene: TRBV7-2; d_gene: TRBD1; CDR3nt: TGTGCCAGCAGCCCGAGGACAGGGTTCGGAGAAAAACTGTTTTTT; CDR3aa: CASSPRTGFGEKLFF
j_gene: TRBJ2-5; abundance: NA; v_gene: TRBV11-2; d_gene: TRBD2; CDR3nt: TGTGCCAGCAGCAAGGGACTAGAAGAGACCCAGTACTTC; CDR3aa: CASSKGLEETQYF
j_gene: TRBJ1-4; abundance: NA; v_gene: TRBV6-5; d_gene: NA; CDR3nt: TGTGCCAGCAGTAGGGGACTGCAGTTTGATGAAAAACTGTTTTTT; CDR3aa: CASSRGLQFDEKLFF
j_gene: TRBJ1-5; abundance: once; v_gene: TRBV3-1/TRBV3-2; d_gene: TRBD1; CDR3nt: TGTGCCAGCAGCCAAGGGACAGGTAGAAGCAATCAGCCCCAGCATTTT; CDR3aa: CASSQGTGRSNQPQHF
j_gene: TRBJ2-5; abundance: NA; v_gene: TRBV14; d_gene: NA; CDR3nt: TGTGCCAGCAGCCAAGCGGTCTCCGCGGCCAGACGGGAGACCCAGTACTTC; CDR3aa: CASSQAVSAARRETQYF
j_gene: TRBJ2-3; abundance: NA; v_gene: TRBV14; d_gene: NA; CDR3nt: TGTGCCAGCAGCCAAGACCTAACAGGGAGTCGGGCAGATACGCAGTATTTT; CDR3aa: CASSQDLTGSRADTQYF
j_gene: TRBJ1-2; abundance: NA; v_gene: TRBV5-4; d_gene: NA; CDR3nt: TGTGCCAGCAGCTTGGCCTCCGGTTCTGGCTACACCTTC; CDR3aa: CASSLASGSGYTF
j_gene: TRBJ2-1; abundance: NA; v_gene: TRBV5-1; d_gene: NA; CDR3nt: TGCGCCAGCAGCTTGAGAACGATGGGGCGGCAGTTCTTC; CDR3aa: CASSLRTMGRQFF
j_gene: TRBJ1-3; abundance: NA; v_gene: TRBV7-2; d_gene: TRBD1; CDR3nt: TGTGCCAGCAGAGACAGGGGGCGGCACACCATATATTTT; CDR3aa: CASRDRGRHTIYF
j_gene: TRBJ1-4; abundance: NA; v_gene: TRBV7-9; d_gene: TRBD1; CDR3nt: TGTGCCAGCAGCAGTAGTGTGGGACAGGGTCCTAATGAAAAACTGTTTTTT; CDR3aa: CASSSSVGQGPNEKLFF
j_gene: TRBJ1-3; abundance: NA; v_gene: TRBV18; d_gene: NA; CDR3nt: TGTGCCAGCTCACCCCCAGGCGTAGGTGGAAACACCATATATTTT; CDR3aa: CASSPPGVGGNTIYF
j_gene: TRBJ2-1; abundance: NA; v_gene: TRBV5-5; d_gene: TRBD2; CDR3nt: TGTGCCAGCAGCCCCCCCCCTAGCGGGGGGGGTTCTGAGCAGTTCTTC; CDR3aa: CASSPPPSGGGSEQFF
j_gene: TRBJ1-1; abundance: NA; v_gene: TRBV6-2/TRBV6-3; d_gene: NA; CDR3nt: TGTGCCAGCAGCAAACTCATGAACACTGAAGCTTTCTTT; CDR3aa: CASSKLMNTEAFF
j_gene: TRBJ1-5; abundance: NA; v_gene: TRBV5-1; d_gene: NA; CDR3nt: TGCGCCAGCAGCACTAGCCCCAATCAGCCCCAGCATTTT; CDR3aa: CASSTSPNQPQHF
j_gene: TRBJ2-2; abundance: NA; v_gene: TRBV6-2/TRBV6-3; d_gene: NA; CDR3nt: TGTGCCAGCAGTTTTACATCCAACACCGGGGAGCTGTTTTTT; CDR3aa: CASSFTSNTGELFF
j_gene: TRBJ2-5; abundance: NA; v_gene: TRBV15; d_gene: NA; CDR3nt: TGTGCCACCAGCAGAGATCTGCGGGAAGAGACCCAGTACTTC; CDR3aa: CATSRDLREETQYF
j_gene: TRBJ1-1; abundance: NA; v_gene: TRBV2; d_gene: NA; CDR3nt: TGTGCCAGCAGTGTAACAGGGCGGTCTGAAGCTTTCTTT; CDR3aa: CASSVTGRSEAFF
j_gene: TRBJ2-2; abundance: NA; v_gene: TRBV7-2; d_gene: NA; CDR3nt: TGTGCCAGCAGCATGACTACGAACACCGGGGAGCTGTTTTTT; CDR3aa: CASSMTTNTGELFF
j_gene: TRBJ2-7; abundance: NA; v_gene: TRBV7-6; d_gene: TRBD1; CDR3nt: TGTGCCAGCAGCCGATCCACCTTTCGACAGGGCAGCTACGAGCAGTACTTC; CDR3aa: CASSRSTFRQGSYEQYF